The clone carrying this TCR beta chain was counted ten times or more. Germline V gene data show CDR1 as SGDLS and CDR2 as YYNGEE. This CDR3 has 13 residues. V was pared by 7 bases and J by 0 bases, with 9 bases between. With MiXCR, TCRdb reprocessed the PCR reads. The sample has around 40,000 clones; roughly 15% are singletons. Thyroid surgery took place with no prior treatment in any patient. The sample originates from a study of metastatic and nonmetastatic thyroid tumors. The sample consisted of blood. This receptor was identified in a male donor with papillary thyroid cancer or a benign thyroid nodule (not recorded which). Some clones in this sample may be carry-over from other donors' samples. The chain recombines TRBV9 with TRBJ2-3, with TRBD2 as a possible D gene (6 bases). The CDR3 here is CASRGISTDTQYF. As DNA, the CDR3 is TGTGCCAGCCGGGGGATTAGCACAGATACGCAGTATTTT.